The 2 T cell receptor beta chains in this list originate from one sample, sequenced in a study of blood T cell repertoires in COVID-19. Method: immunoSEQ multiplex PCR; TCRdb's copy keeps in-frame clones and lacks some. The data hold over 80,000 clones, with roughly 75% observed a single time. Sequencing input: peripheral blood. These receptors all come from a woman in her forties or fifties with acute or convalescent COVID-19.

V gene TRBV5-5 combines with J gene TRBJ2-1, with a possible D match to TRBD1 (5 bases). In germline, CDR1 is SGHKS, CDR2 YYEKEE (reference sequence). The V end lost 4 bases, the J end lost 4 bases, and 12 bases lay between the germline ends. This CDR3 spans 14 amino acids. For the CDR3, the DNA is TGTGCCAGCAGCCCGGAAGGGGTTTACAATGAGCAGTTCTTC. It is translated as CASSPEGVYNEQFF.

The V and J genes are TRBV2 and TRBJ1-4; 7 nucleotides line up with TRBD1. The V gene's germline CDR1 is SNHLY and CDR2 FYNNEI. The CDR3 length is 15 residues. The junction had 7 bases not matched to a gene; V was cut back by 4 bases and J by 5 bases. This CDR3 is CASSAATGLNEKLFF. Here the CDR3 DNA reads TGTGCCAGCAGTGCCGCGACAGGGCTGAATGAAAAACTGTTTTTT.